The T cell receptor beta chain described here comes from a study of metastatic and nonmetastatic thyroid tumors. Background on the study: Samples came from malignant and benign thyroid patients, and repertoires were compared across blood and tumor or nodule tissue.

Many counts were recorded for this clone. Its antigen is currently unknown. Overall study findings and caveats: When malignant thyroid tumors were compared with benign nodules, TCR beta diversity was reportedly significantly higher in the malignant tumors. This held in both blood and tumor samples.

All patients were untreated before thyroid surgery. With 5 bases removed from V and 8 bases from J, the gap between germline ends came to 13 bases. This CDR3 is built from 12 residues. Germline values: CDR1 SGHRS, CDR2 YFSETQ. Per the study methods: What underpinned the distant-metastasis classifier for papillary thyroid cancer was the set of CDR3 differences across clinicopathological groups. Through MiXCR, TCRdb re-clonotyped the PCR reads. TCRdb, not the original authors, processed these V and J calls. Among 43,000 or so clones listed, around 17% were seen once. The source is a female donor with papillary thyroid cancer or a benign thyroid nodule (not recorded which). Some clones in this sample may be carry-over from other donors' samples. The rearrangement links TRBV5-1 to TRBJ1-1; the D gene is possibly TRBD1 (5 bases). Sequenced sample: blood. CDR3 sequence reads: CASRVTGDEAFF. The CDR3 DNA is TGCGCCAGCAGAGTGACGGGGGACGAAGCTTTCTTT.